This is a list of T cell receptor beta chains from one sample in a study of CD8 T cells in ankylosing spondylitis. Via MiXCR, TCRdb re-called the 5' RACE reads, giving one row per CDR3 protein. The sample records fewer than 500,000 distinct CDR3 sequences, roughly 27% being singletons. Sequencing was carried out using blood, either unsorted or a sorted T cell fraction (not recorded which). The receptors come from a male donor with ankylosing spondylitis. Both conserved end residues are part of each CDR3. D genes are given only for firm matches. A clone size is listed for some rows: how often the clone was seen (once, few, many), or a class if it is expanded.

clone_size | d_call | j_call | v_call | cdr3_aa | cdr3_nt
- | - | TRBJ2-1 | TRBV20-1 | CSARDYKTPANEQFF | TGCAGTGCTAGAGATTACAAGACCCCTGCCAATGAGCAGTTCTTC
- | - | TRBJ2-3 | TRBV4-1 | CASSQDSRVTDTQYF | TGCGCCAGCAGCCAGGACTCGAGGGTAACAGATACGCAGTATTTT
- | TRBD2 | TRBJ2-3 | TRBV20-1 | CSARTSGREDTQYF | TGCAGTGCCCGGACTAGCGGGAGGGAAGATACGCAGTATTTT
- | TRBD2 | TRBJ2-1 | TRBV20-1 | CSAGGSGRADNEQFF | TGCAGTGCTGGAGGTAGCGGGAGGGCCGATAATGAGCAGTTCTTC
- | - | TRBJ2-7 | TRBV10-2 | CASSERWRAADEQYF | TGCGCCAGCAGTGAGAGGTGGAGGGCGGCCGACGAGCAGTACTTC
- | TRBD2 | TRBJ2-7 | TRBV29-1 | CSVPASGSYEQYF | TGCAGCGTTCCGGCTAGCGGTTCCTACGAGCAGTACTTC
few | - | TRBJ1-1 | TRBV12-5 | CASGPPPGTEAFF | TGTGCTAGTGGCCCCCCGCCCGGGACTGAAGCTTTCTTT
- | - | TRBJ1-1 | TRBV12-3/TRBV12-4 | CASSLGSYTEAFF | TGTGCCAGCAGTTTAGGGAGCTACACTGAAGCTTTCTTT
- | - | TRBJ2-1 | TRBV20-1 | CSATAGNEQFF | TGCAGTGCTACTGCGGGCAATGAGCAGTTCTTC
many | - | TRBJ2-1 | TRBV6-2/TRBV6-3 | CASSDGSSYNEQFF | TGTGCCAGCAGCGACGGTAGCTCCTACAATGAGCAGTTCTTC
- | - | TRBJ1-2 | TRBV3-1 | CASSRGTLEGGYTF | TGTGCCAGCAGCCGGGGGACACTGGAAGGTGGCTACACCTTC
many | - | TRBJ1-2 | TRBV12-3/TRBV12-4 | CASSLHPYGYTF | TGTGCCAGCAGTTTACATCCCTATGGCTACACCTTC
few | - | TRBJ1-1 | TRBV7-9 | CASSLTEWTEAFF | TGTGCCAGCAGCTTAACCGAATGGACTGAAGCTTTCTTT
few | TRBD1 | TRBJ1-4 | TRBV10-2 | CASRGTVNEKLFF | TGCGCCAGCAGGGGGACAGTAAATGAAAAACTGTTTTTT
- | TRBD1 | TRBJ2-5 | TRBV5-1 | CASSSGQTFQTAETQYF | TGCGCCAGCAGCTCGGGACAGACCTTTCAAACGGCGGAGACCCAGTACTTC
few | TRBD1 | TRBJ2-2 | TRBV7-9 | CASSLTGDTGELFF | TGTGCCAGCAGCTTGACAGGGGACACCGGGGAGCTGTTTTTT
- | TRBD2 | TRBJ2-5 | TRBV11-2 | CASSLGDTLAGVGETQYF | TGTGCCAGCAGCTTAGGAGACACTTTAGCGGGAGTTGGAGAGACCCAGTACTTC
few | - | TRBJ2-3 | TRBV11-3 | CASSGEGTGSTDTQYF | TGTGCCAGCTCCGGGGAGGGAACAGGGAGCACAGATACGCAGTATTTT
few | - | TRBJ1-5 | TRBV7-9 | CASSLTGYQPQHF | TGTGCCAGCAGCCTCACAGGCTATCAGCCCCAGCATTTT
few | - | TRBJ2-3 | TRBV3-1 | CASSQSFYDTDTQYF | TGTGCCAGCAGCCAGTCGTTTTATGACACAGATACGCAGTATTTT
few | - | TRBJ2-3 | TRBV3-1 | CASSPVVQNTQYF | TGTGCCAGCAGCCCTGTGGTACAGAATACGCAGTATTTT
few | - | TRBJ2-1 | TRBV29-1 | CSVQASTDNEQFF | TGCAGCGTCCAGGCCAGTACCGACAATGAGCAGTTCTTC
- | TRBD1 | TRBJ2-3 | TRBV20-1 | CSAKTGQDTQYF | TGCAGTGCTAAGACAGGGCAAGATACGCAGTATTTT
- | - | TRBJ2-2 | TRBV21-1 | CASSKVEEGGLTGELFF | TGTGCCAGCAGCAAAGTAGAGGAGGGGGGACTCACCGGGGAGCTGTTTTTT
- | TRBD2 | TRBJ2-1 | TRBV5-4 | CASSLGREWYDEQFF | TGTGCCAGCAGCTTGGGGCGGGAGTGGTATGATGAGCAGTTCTTC
- | - | TRBJ2-5 | TRBV29-1 | CSAQQGAGETQYF | TGCAGCGCTCAACAGGGTGCTGGGGAGACCCAGTACTTC
few | - | TRBJ1-4 | TRBV20-1 | CSARDSAIEKLFF | TGCAGTGCTAGAGATTCGGCGATTGAGAAACTGTTTTTT
- | - | TRBJ2-1 | TRBV6-2/TRBV6-3 | CATNHGSSYNEQFF | TGTGCCACCAACCATGGGAGCTCCTACAATGAGCAGTTCTTC
- | TRBD1 | TRBJ2-1 | TRBV7-7 | CASSLDRDYEQFF | TGTGCCAGCAGCTTGGACAGGGACTATGAGCAGTTCTTC
- | - | TRBJ2-7 | TRBV24-1 | CATSDTGSIGREQYF | TGTGCCACCAGTGATACAGGGTCCATAGGACGGGAGCAGTACTTC
- | - | TRBJ1-5 | TRBV2 | CASSDGGGKPQHF | TGTGCCAGCAGTGACGGAGGGGGGAAGCCCCAGCATTTT
few | - | TRBJ2-5 | TRBV25-1 | CASTLGGGETQYF | TGTGCCAGCACCCTGGGGGGCGGGGAGACCCAGTACTTC
- | - | TRBJ2-6 | TRBV21-1 | CASSPPSGGANVLTF | TGTGCCAGCAGCCCCCCTAGTGGTGGGGCCAACGTCCTGACTTTC
- | - | TRBJ2-1 | TRBV13 | CASSRLQRHYNEQFF | TGTGCCAGCAGCCGCTTACAGCGACACTACAATGAGCAGTTCTTC
- | - | TRBJ2-3 | TRBV20-1 | CSGTGTAKDTQYF | TGCAGTGGAACCGGGACTGCTAAAGATACGCAGTATTTT
few | - | TRBJ2-7 | TRBV5-1 | CASSLEAGGGEQYF | TGCGCCAGCAGCTTGGAGGCAGGGGGGGGAGAGCAGTACTTC
- | - | TRBJ2-2 | TRBV20-1 | CSARYMGGELFF | TGCAGTGCTAGATATATGGGCGGGGAGCTGTTTTTT
- | - | TRBJ2-1 | TRBV29-1 | CSTKQTNEQFF | TGCAGTACTAAACAGACCAATGAGCAGTTCTTC
- | - | TRBJ2-3 | TRBV29-1 | CSVEDFGKGTDTQYF | TGCAGCGTTGAAGATTTCGGGAAAGGCACAGATACGCAGTATTTT
few | - | TRBJ2-4 | TRBV29-1 | CSAAEGGAKNIQYF | TGCAGCGCCGCCGAAGGGGGAGCCAAAAACATTCAGTACTTC
- | TRBD1 | TRBJ2-7 | TRBV11-3 | CASSPRDRVKEQYF | TGTGCCAGCAGCCCAAGGGACAGGGTTAAAGAGCAGTACTTC
- | TRBD1 | TRBJ1-1 | TRBV29-1 | CSHTGVAEAFF | TGCAGTCACACAGGGGTGGCTGAAGCTTTCTTT
- | TRBD2 | TRBJ2-1 | TRBV5-1 | CASSWRLAGGTSNEQFF | TGCGCCAGCAGCTGGCGACTAGCGGGAGGGACCTCGAATGAGCAGTTCTTC
- | - | TRBJ2-1 | TRBV10-3 | CAIRTSVQGAYNEQFF | TGTGCCATCAGAACCTCCGTCCAGGGTGCCTACAATGAGCAGTTCTTC
- | TRBD2 | TRBJ2-3 | TRBV5-4 | CASSLGAGVGTDTQYF | TGTGCCAGCAGCTTGGGAGCGGGAGTCGGCACAGATACGCAGTATTTT
- | - | TRBJ1-2 | TRBV4-1 | CASSQRDANYGYTF | TGCGCCAGCAGCCAACGGGACGCAAACTATGGCTACACCTTC
few | - | TRBJ1-2 | TRBV4-2 | CASSQDLLGGGYTF | TGTGCCAGCAGCCAGGACCTCCTCGGTGGCGGCTACACCTTC
- | - | TRBJ2-1 | TRBV4-2 | CASSHGQEISYNEQFF | TGTGCCAGCAGCCACGGACAAGAAATCTCCTACAATGAGCAGTTCTTC
- | - | TRBJ2-5 | TRBV24-1 | CATSDLDTKETQYF | TGTGCCACCAGTGATTTGGACACAAAAGAGACCCAGTACTTC
- | TRBD1 | TRBJ2-5 | TRBV6-1 | CASSQGQGLKTQYF | TGTGCCAGCAGCCAGGGACAGGGGCTAAAGACCCAGTACTTC
- | - | TRBJ2-2 | TRBV5-1 | CASSTGGNTGELFF | TGCGCCAGCAGCACTGGAGGGAACACCGGGGAGCTGTTTTTT
- | - | TRBJ2-4 | TRBV7-9 | CASSSRFGGTGKNIQYF | TGTGCCAGCAGCTCCCGGTTCGGGGGTACGGGCAAAAACATTCAGTACTTC
many | - | TRBJ2-1 | TRBV29-1 | CSVGSRAGRNEQFF | TGCAGCGTTGGTTCAAGGGCGGGGCGCAATGAGCAGTTCTTC
few | TRBD1 | TRBJ2-1 | TRBV24-1 | CATSIHRGYQLEQFF | TGTGCCACCAGTATTCACAGGGGGTACCAATTGGAGCAGTTCTTC
few | - | TRBJ2-1 | TRBV27 | CASSLGDFLYNEQFF | TGTGCCAGCAGTTTGGGCGACTTCTTATACAATGAGCAGTTCTTC